The 16 T cell receptor beta chains below come from one sample, sequenced in a study of blood T cell repertoires in COVID-19. Sequencing used immunoSEQ multiplex PCR; TCRdb keeps in-frame clones, though not all of them. The sample has about 240,000 clones, approximately 90% seen once. The specimen sequenced was peripheral blood. The receptors were gathered from a woman aged 40 to 50 who had recovered from COVID-19.

The rearrangement links TRBV4-2 to TRBJ1-6, with TRBD1 identical over 8 bases. Germline CDR1 and CDR2: LGHNA and YNFKEQ. This CDR3 comprises 17 residues. Trimming removed 5 bases from V and 0 bases from J; junction bases left unmatched: 6. The CDR3 DNA reads as TGTGCCAGCAGCAAGACCACAGGGGGCTCCTATAATTCACCCCTCCACTTT. Protein: CASSKTTGGSYNSPLHF.

This chain uses TRBV6-5 with TRBJ2-5; maybe TRBD1 (6 bases). V was clipped by 6 bases and J by 1 base, with 6 bases between them. Germline V lookup: CDR1 MNHEY, CDR2 SVGAGI. The CDR3 contains 12 residues. The CDR3 reads CASSRGQETQYF. CDR3 DNA sequence: TGTGCCAGCAGCAGGGGCCAAGAGACCCAGTACTTC.

This clone was counted a few times. The J gene is TRBJ1-1, the V gene TRBV30, with TRBD1 matching 11 bases. The V segment lost 5 bases and the J segment 3 bases; nucleotides outside the gene matches: 2. The germline gives CDR1 GTSNPN, CDR2 SVGIG (reference sequence). This CDR3 spans 13 amino acids. The DNA of the CDR3 is TGTGCCTGGGGGACAGGGGGGCACACTGAAGCTTTCTTT. It encodes CAWGTGGHTEAFF.

This chain connects TRBV11-2 to TRBJ2-7, with 8 bases aligning to TRBD1. Germline CDR1 and CDR2: SGHAT and FQNNGV. The trim removed 5 bases at V and 9 bases at J, leaving 15 bases unmatched. This CDR3 has 15 amino acids. The CDR3 here is CASSPLRGRIRGQYF. CDR3 sequence (DNA): TGTGCCAGCAGCCCACTCAGGGGGCGGATAAGGGGGCAGTACTTC. The full variable domain, completed using reference TRBV11-2 and TRBJ2-7, is EAGVAQSPRYKIIEKRQSVAFWCNPISGHATLYWYQQILGQGPKLLIQFQNNGVVDDSQLPKDRFSAERLKGVDSTLKIQPAKLEDSAVYLCASSPLRGRIRGQYFGPGTRLTVT.

V and J are TRBV19 and TRBJ1-2; the D is unclear. V was shortened by 1 base and J by 6 bases, with 15 bases between the two germline ends. CDR1 and CDR2 (germline): LNHDA, SQIVND (reference sequence). The CDR3 contains 15 residues. CDR3 protein: CASSIVFLSRNGYTF. DNA of the CDR3: TGTGCCAGTAGTATAGTGTTCCTATCTAGGAATGGCTACACCTTC.

The genes are TRBV23-1 and TRBJ2-3; 14 bases are a match to TRBD2. TRBV23-1 has ORF status, its function being uncertain. The CDR3 runs to 21 residues. Trimming at V came to 3 bases and at J to 1 base, leaving 15 bases not matched to a gene. In nucleotides, the CDR3 is TGCGCCAGCAGTCAGGGCGTGGGACTAGCGGGAGTGGGGGGGGGCACAGATACGCAGTATTTT. It specifies CASSQGVGLAGVGGGTDTQYF.

J is TRBJ1-1 and V is TRBV29-1, with D maybe TRBD1 (5 bases). The CDR3 is 11 residues long. Germline-derived CDR1 and CDR2 are SQVTM and ANQGSEA. The V and J ends lost 6 bases and 5 bases respectively, with 10 bases between them. In nucleotides, the CDR3 is TGCAGCGTCCACCGACAGACTGAAGCTTTCTTT. Its protein is CSVHRQTEAFF.

This rearrangement joins TRBV5-6 to TRBJ2-3; D uncertain. This CDR3 has 13 residues. Germline values: CDR1 SGHDT, CDR2 YYEEEE. Between the trimmed V and J ends, which lost 4 bases and 6 bases, there was a span of 12 bases. In nucleotides, the CDR3 is TGTGCCAGCAGCCCCCCACCCCGGGATACGCAGTATTTT. Translating it yields CASSPPPRDTQYF.

The rearrangement joins TRBV20-1 to TRBJ2-7; unclear D gene. The CDR3 is made up of 11 amino acids. The germline CDR1 and CDR2 sequences are DFQATT and SNEGSKA (reference sequence). Trimming left V 6 bases short and J 6 bases short, with 12 bases between. The CDR3, as DNA: TGCAGTGCACCCCGGTTGGTCGAGCAGTACTTC. This encodes CSAPRLVEQYF.

The CDR3 spells CASSPLPTSDPRADTQYF. As DNA, the CDR3 is TGTGCCAGCAGCCCCCTCCCCACTAGCGACCCTAGGGCAGATACGCAGTATTTT. V is TRBV7-3 and J is TRBJ2-3, with TRBD2 matching over 7 bases. The V gene end was trimmed by 5 bases and the J gene end by 4 bases; junction bases not matched to a gene: 18. Germline V gene lookup returns CDR1 SGHTA and CDR2 FQGTGA. The CDR3 totals 18 residues.

The chain is built from TRBV9 and TRBJ2-7; 9 nucleotides match TRBD1. The CDR3 has 12 residues. The V segment lost 7 bases and the J segment 3 bases; nucleotides outside the gene matches: 2. Germline V lookup: CDR1 SGDLS, CDR2 YYNGEE. CDR3 in amino acids: CASGTGLYEQYF. The CDR3 region has the DNA TGTGCCAGCGGGACAGGGCTCTACGAGCAGTACTTC.

This clone was seen once. The chain employs TRBV4-3 and TRBJ1-4; weak D call: TRBD1 (5 bases). CDR1 is LGHNA and CDR2 is YSLEER in the germline V gene. V lost 0 bases and J 7 bases, leaving 12 bases between the germline ends. The CDR3 consists of 15 residues. The CDR3 DNA follows: TGCGCCAGCAGCCAAGAAGCGGGGCGTGGTGAAAAACTGTTTTTT. Translated, it gives CASSQEAGRGEKLFF.

This clone was seen a single time. This chain uses TRBV19 with TRBJ2-1; a weak D match, TRBD2 (5 bases). Trimming stripped 0 bases from V and 9 bases from J, with 9 bases between. Germline V gives CDR1 LNHDA, CDR2 SQIVND (reference sequence). This CDR3 is 13 amino acids long. CDR3 coding DNA: TGTGCCAGTAGTATAGAGGTCCGGGGTGAGCAGTTCTTC. Its translation: CASSIEVRGEQFF.

The chain combines TRBV2 with TRBJ1-3; possibly TRBD1 for D (5 bases). The germline CDR1 and CDR2 sequences are SNHLY and FYNNEI. V lost 10 bases and J lost 2, with 15 bases in between. The CDR3 spans 14 residues. CDR3 in DNA: TGTGCCACCCGGGGGGGGGTCACTGGAAACACCATATATTTT. It yields the protein CATRGGVTGNTIYF.

The chain recombines TRBV4-1 with TRBJ2-7, with 8 bases fitting TRBD2. The V gene end was trimmed by 4 bases and the J gene end by 7 bases; junction bases not matched to a gene: 0. The length of the CDR3 is 11 residues. Germline CDR1 MGHRA, CDR2 YSYEKL. The CDR3 loop is CASSRGGEQYF. CDR3 DNA: TGCGCCAGCAGCCGCGGGGGGGAGCAGTACTTC.

V usage is TRBV11-3 and J usage is TRBJ2-1; 16 nucleotides match TRBD2. The CDR3 sequence is 17 residues long. The germline gives CDR1 SGHNT, CDR2 YENEEA. V shed 5 bases, J shed 9 bases, and the junction held 10 bases outside the gene matches. The CDR3 loop is CASSGAAGTSGRGEQFF. The CDR3 region has the DNA TGTGCCAGCAGCGGGGCCGCAGGGACTAGCGGGAGGGGTGAGCAGTTCTTC.